What follows describes a single T cell receptor (beta chain). This receptor's antigen is unknown. The record has no base qualities; no much larger clone is one base away. The germline V gene (reference sequence) supplies CDR1 LNHNV and CDR2 YYDKDF. Trimming removed 2 bases from V and 5 bases from J, leaving 14 bases between the germline ends. The CDR3 holds 15 amino acids from the cysteine to the phenylalanine. Of all the DNA, just the CDR3 is kept, 45 bases in frame from base 1. Sequencing relied on an Illumina NovaSeq 6000. TCRalpha and TCRbeta cDNA libraries were constructed by 5'RACE with constant-segment primers, with sample barcodes and unique molecular identifiers being introduced. Trizol reagent was used to extract RNA from every sample. The libraries were amplified in two PCR steps, and the second step added a second sample barcode and Illumina TruSeq adapters. The libraries were sequenced on an Illumina NovaSeq using 2 x 150 bp paired-end reads. Processing in the source paper ran as follows. Demultiplexing of reads and collapsing into UMI-guided consensus sequences were performed with migec v1.2.7. Using mixcr v2.1.11, UMI consensuses were aligned to TRA and TRB V and J templates and then assembled into clonotypes. A clonotype was counted as expanded or contracted only when both edgeR and NoisET called the clonotype significant, with the noise models trained on biological replicates. For edgeR calls, the thresholds were a false discovery rate-adjusted p below 0.01 and a log2 fold-change of 1. As an exploratory analysis of dynamics, PCA with hierarchical clustering was applied to max-normalized trajectories of the 1000 most abundant clonotypes. The CD4 or CD8 phenotype of responding clones was assigned using the separately sequenced CD4+ and CD8+ repertoires. The public reads were quality trimmed at Q25 with fastp and then assembled into clones with MiXCR by TCRdb, keeping productive beta chains. All rows with the same CDR3 protein become a single entry with the most common DNA and genes. The V and J calls and clone size come from TCRdb's table, not from the authors' own analysis. The sample data list about 340,000 distinct CDR3 sequences, and around 20% of these were observed just once. The ten largest clones capture 12% of the sample.

This sample is drawn from a study of T-cell memory formation after mild COVID-19 (dated by TCRdb to about 2021). Regarding the study in general: TCR sequence clusters from the two donors were found to be largely donor specific. Two young, previously healthy adult volunteers made up the cohort, one male and one female. Longitudinal TCRalpha and TCRbeta repertoire sequencing tracked T-cell clones expanding and contracting after mild COVID-19 in two donors.

Broader findings and caveats from the paper: Contracting CD4+ clones were located mainly in the CM and EM memory subsets, whereas CD8+ clones were found to be enriched in EMRA. Only two mild cases were covered by the study, and larger cohorts that include severe cases with pre-infection samples were considered necessary. Whether the second-wave clones peaking on day 37 were SARS-CoV-2 specific was not confirmed. The detection of some responding clones in pre-infection memory suggests that pre-existing cross-reactive memory T cells joined the SARS-CoV-2 response. From day 15 to 85, contracting clones showed balanced CD4/CD8 phenotypes, whereas a second wave of clones that expanded from day 15 to 37 leaned towards CD4+.

Ficoll-Paque density gradient centrifugation was used to isolate PBMCs. This receptor was identified in an adult woman who had mild COVID-19 (a few samples of this study predate the infection). The sample titles of this study are shuffled in the database, so cell type and time point are left out; the donor was told from shared clones. Sequenced: PBMCs or a T cell subset sorted from them (not recorded which). The rearranged chain carries TRBV15 and TRBJ2-3, and perhaps TRBD1 as D gene, on 7 matching bases. The DNA sequence reads TGTGCCACCAGCAGATCGGACAGGCGGGGAGATACGCAGTATTTT. It translates to CATSRSDRRGDTQYF. The full variable domain, completed from the reference TRBV15 and TRBJ2-3 proteins outside the CDR3, reads DAMVIQNPRYQVTQFGKPVTLSCSQTLNHNVMYWYQQKSSQAPKLLFHYYDKDFNNEADTPDNFQSRRPNTSFCFLDIRSPGLGDTAMYLCATSRSDRRGDTQYFGPGTRLTVL.